This T cell receptor beta chain was recovered during a study of blood T cell repertoires in COVID-19. On the study more broadly: COVID-19 samples collected from the United States, Italy and Spain covered acute and convalescent phases. Nucleic acid was either cDNA or gDNA, and it came from T cells, B-cell-depleted T cells, or PBMCs.

CDR1 SNHLY and CDR2 FYNNEI come from the germline V gene. The CDR3 runs 15 residues. Trimming left V 7 bases short and J 4 bases short, with 19 bases between. TCRdb keeps only in-frame clones here, not all; method: immunoSEQ multiplex PCR. This table holds some 89,000 clones, roughly four fifths found once. The V and J genes are TRBV2 and TRBJ1-1; possibly TRBD1 for D (6 bases). The source material was peripheral blood. This TCR came from a woman older than 75 with acute or convalescent COVID-19. CDR3 amino acids: CASTVSPGTPTEAFF. The CDR3, as DNA: TGTGCCAGCACCGTCTCCCCCGGGACACCCACTGAAGCTTTCTTT. Combining the CDR3 with reference TRBV2 and TRBJ1-1 gives the whole variable domain EPEVTQTPSHQVTQMGQEVILRCVPISNHLYFYWYRQILGQKVEFLVSFYNNEISEKSEIFDDQFSVERPDGSNFTLKIRSTKLEDSAMYFCASTVSPGTPTEAFFGQGTRLTVV.